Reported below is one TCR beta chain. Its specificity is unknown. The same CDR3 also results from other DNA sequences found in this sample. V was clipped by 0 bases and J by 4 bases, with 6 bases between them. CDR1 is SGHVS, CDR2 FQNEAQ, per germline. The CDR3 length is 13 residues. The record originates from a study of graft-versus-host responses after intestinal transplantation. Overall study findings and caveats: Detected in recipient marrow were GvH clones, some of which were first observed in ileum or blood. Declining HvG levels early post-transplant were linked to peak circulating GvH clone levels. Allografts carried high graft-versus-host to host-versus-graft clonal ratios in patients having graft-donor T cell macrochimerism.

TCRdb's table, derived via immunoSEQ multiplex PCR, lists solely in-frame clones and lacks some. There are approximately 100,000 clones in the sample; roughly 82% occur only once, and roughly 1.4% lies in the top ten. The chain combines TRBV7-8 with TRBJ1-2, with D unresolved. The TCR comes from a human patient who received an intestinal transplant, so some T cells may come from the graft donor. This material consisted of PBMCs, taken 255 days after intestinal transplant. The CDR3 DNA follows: TGTGCCAGCAGCTTAGCGGAGGGCTATGGCTACACCTTC. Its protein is CASSLAEGYGYTF.